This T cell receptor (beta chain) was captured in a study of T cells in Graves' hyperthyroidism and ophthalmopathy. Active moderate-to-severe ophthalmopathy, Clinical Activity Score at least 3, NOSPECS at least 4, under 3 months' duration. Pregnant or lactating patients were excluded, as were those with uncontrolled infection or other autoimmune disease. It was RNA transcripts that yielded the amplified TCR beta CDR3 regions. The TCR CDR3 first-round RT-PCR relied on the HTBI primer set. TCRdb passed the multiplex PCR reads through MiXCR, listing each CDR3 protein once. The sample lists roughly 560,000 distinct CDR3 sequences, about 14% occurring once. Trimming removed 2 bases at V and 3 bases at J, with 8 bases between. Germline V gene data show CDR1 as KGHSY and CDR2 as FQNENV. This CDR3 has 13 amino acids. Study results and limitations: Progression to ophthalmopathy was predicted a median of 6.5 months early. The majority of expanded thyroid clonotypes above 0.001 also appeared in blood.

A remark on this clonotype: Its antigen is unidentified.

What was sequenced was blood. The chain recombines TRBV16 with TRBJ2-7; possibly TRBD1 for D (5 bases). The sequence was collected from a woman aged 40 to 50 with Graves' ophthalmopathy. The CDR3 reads CASSQGAFYEQYF. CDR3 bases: TGTGCCAGCAGCCAAGGGGCTTTCTACGAGCAGTACTTC.